This T cell receptor (beta chain) was identified in a study of preoperative IRX-2 immunotherapy in early breast cancer. The table came from immunoSEQ multiplex PCR; TCRdb's copy has only in-frame clones and leaves some out. The sample records about 27,000 clones, about four fifths being singletons. The length of the CDR3 is 16 residues. The V and J ends lost 6 bases and 4 bases respectively, with 19 bases between them. Treatment reported: preoperative locoregional IRX-2 cytokine immunotherapy. This phase Ib study tested locoregional IRX-2 cytokine immunotherapy given before surgery. The sample in question was lymph node tissue, obtained before IRX-2 immunotherapy. The V and J genes are TRBV23-1 and TRBJ1-3, with a tentative D call TRBD1 (6 bases). TRBV23-1 is classed as an ORF, of uncertain function. The receptor's source is a human donor with breast cancer. The CDR3: CASSQEQGRLGNTIYF. The CDR3 DNA sequence: TGCGCCAGCAGCCAAGAGCAGGGGCGATTAGGAAACACCATATATTTT.